This paragraph covers one TCR beta chain sequence. Its specific antigen is unknown. There are no base qualities to consult, and no much larger clone falls within one base. The sample comes from a study of human T cells and chemical hapten exposure listed by TCRdb under 2021. In terms of the full investigation: For sensitization, 2% DPC in acetone was applied to a 2 cm by 2 cm area of upper inner arm skin. Under 30 alopecia patients gave blood for TCR sequencing at one to four time points (pre-sensitization, 2, 6 and 24 weeks). Throughout the approximately 24-week study period, patients were also given weekly therapeutic DPC doses on the scalp. Patch testing was performed on the upper back with Finn chambers containing 0.01% DPC, and the patch tests were scored after 6 days according to International Contact Dermatitis Research Group standards. Blood samples were taken from patients before sensitization (week 0) and then at 2, 6 and about 24 weeks after DPC sensitization. In alopecia patients, the study followed how the peripheral blood TCR repertoire changed in vivo over primary and secondary sensitization to diphenylcyclopropenone (DPC), a hapten. The libraries were sequenced as a pool, and the TCR yield per sample differed mostly because of small variations in library volumes within the pool. Most of the patients in the cohort were female, and the cohort covered alopecia areata with under or over 50% scalp involvement, alopecia totalis and alopecia universalis. The research as a whole found: All patients had alopecia, a presumed autoimmune disease, so their immune response might differ from that of healthy individuals. The number of PT1 expanded TCRs positively correlated with patch test score, significant at thresholds 8, 16 and 32 but not 4. The number of TCRs above 1 in 1000 frequency did not change with DPC sensitization; there was no evidence of global repertoire structure alterations. Repeated subsampling changed both the strength of the expansion versus patch-test correlation and the threshold at which the correlation became significant. Significantly more large CDR3 similarity clusters were formed by expanded TCRs than by pre-sensitization or healthy control sets, consistent with antigen-driven responses.

The CDR3 runs 13 residues from the cysteine to the phenylalanine. CDR3 DNA only is kept here, 39 bases in frame from base 1. V is shortened by 6 bases, J by 2 bases, and the region joining them spans 14 bases. From a lookup of the germline V gene (reference sequence), CDR1 and CDR2 are DFQATT and SNEGSKA. The intended sense of this specimen's time point label: patch test 1, 2 weeks after DPC sensitization. This specimen's treatment or condition label, per the study, means: therapeutic diphenylcyclopropenone sensitization with weekly scalp DPC. At each patch-test visit, blood was drawn before the patch test was applied. To be eligible, patients had to be aged 18 to 70, diagnosed with alopecia and judged suitable for DPC therapy, while pregnant patients were excluded. Total RNA was extracted from unfractionated whole blood collected in Tempus Blood RNA tubes. Library generation was performed with RACE. This sample was sequenced with a NextSeq 500. Library preparation attached unique molecular identifiers to individual cDNA molecules for quantitative, reproducible TCR counting. Both TCR alpha and TCR beta chains were sequenced from each blood RNA sample. As for the original processing: The median number of TCRs per sample was roughly 98,000, ranging from roughly 20,000 to 700,000. V, J and CDR3 annotation of the TCR reads was performed with the Decombinator software suite. To make PS versus PT1 abundance plots, every sample was subsampled to the same number of TCRs (28,000). Expanded TCRs were defined as absent before sensitization and observed at least eight times at the 2-week time point. In-frame beta chains were kept once TCRdb had trimmed the public reads at Q25 with fastp and called clones with MiXCR. Identical CDR3 proteins give one entry, which carries the most common genes and DNA. TCRdb, not the authors, supplied the V and J calls. Here the sample has tens of thousands of distinct CDR3 sequences; 32% occur a single time. Around 8.9% of the sample is held by the ten biggest clonotypes.

The material sequenced was whole blood, taken in connection with sensitization to the hapten diphenylcyclopropenone (DPC). The rearranged chain carries TRBV20-1 and TRBJ2-7; the D segment is perhaps TRBD1 or TRBD2, each sharing 5 matched bases. This TCR came from a man in his forties with alopecia areata. Some clones in this sample may be carry-over from other donors' samples. CDR3 reads: CSALPGRTYEQYF. In nucleotide form, the sequence is TGCAGTGCCTTACCGGGACGAACCTACGAGCAGTACTTC.